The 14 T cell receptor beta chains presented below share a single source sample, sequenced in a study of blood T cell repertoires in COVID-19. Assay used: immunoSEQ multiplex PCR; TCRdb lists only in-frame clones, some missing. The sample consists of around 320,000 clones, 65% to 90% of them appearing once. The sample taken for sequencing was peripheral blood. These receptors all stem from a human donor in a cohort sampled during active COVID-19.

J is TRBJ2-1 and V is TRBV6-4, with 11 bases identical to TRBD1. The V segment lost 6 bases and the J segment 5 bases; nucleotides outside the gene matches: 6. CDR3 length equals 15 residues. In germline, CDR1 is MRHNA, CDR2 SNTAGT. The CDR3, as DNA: TGTGCCAGCAGCCGGAGGGACAGGGGGGACAATGAGCAGTTCTTC. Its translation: CASSRRDRGDNEQFF.

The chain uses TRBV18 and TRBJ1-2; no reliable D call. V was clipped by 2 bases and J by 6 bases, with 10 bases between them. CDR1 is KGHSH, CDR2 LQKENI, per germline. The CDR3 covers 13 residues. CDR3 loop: CASSPNPGDGYTF. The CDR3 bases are TGTGCCAGCTCACCAAATCCGGGAGATGGCTACACCTTC.

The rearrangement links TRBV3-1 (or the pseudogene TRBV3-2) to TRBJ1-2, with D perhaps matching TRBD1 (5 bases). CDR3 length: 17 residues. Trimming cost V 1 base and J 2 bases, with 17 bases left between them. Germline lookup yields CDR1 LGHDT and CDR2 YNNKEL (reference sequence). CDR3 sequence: CASSQVARALGNYGYTF. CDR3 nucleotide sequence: TGTGCCAGCAGCCAAGTGGCCAGGGCTTTGGGGAACTATGGCTACACCTTC.

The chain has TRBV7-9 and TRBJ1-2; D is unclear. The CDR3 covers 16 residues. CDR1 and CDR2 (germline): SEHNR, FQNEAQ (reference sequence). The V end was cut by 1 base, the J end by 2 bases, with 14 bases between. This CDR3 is CASSLGYGSANYGYTF. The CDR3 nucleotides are TGTGCCAGCAGCTTAGGGTACGGCAGCGCGAACTATGGCTACACCTTC.

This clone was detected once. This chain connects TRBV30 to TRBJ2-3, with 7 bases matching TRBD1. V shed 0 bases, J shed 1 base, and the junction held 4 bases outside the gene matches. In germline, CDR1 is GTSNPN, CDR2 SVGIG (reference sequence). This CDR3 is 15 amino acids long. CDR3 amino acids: CAWSVDRDGTDTQYF. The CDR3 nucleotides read TGTGCCTGGAGTGTAGACAGGGACGGCACAGATACGCAGTATTTT.

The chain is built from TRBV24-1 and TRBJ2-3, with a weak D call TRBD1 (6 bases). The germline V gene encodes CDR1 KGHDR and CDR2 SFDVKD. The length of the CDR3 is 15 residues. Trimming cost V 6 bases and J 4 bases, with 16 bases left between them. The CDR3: CATSLGGAIADTQYF. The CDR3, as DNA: TGTGCCACCAGTCTAGGGGGAGCCATAGCAGATACGCAGTATTTT.

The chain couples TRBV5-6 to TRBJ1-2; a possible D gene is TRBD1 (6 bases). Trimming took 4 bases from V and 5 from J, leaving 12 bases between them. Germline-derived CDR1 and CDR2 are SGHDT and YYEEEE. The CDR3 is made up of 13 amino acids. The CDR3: CASSHDRKYGYTF. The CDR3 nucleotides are TGTGCCAGCAGCCACGACAGGAAGTATGGCTACACCTTC.

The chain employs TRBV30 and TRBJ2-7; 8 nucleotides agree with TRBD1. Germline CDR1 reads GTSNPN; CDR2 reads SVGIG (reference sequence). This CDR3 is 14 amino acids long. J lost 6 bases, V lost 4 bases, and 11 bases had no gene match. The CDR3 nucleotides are TGTGCCTGGACAGGCCCCGGGACAGGTGTCGAGCAGTACTTC. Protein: CAWTGPGTGVEQYF.

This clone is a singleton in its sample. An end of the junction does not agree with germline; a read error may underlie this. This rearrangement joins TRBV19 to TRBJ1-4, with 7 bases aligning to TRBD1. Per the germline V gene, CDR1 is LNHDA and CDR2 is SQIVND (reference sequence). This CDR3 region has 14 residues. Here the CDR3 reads CASSRTPGQRQKIF. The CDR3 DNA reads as TGTGCCAGTAGTAGAACCCCGGGACAGCGACAGAAGATTTTT.

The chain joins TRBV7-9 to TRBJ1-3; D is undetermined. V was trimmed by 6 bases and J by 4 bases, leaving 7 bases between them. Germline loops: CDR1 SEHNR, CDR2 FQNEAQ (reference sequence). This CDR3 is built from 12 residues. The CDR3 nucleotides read TGTGCCAGCAGGATAAGCGGAAACACCATATATTTT. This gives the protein CASRISGNTIYF.

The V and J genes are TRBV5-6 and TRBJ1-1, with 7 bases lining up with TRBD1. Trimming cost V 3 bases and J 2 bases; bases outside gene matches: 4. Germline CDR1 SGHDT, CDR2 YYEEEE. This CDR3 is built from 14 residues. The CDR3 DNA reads TGTGCCAGCAGCTGGGACAGTGTAAACACTGAAGCTTTCTTT. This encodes CASSWDSVNTEAFF.

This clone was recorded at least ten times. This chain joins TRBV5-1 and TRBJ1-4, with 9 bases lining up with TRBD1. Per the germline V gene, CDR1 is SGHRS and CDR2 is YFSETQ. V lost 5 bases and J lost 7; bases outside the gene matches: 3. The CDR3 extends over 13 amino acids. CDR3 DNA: TGCGCCAGCAGAACAGGGGGCTTTGAAAAACTGTTTTTT. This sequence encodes CASRTGGFEKLFF.

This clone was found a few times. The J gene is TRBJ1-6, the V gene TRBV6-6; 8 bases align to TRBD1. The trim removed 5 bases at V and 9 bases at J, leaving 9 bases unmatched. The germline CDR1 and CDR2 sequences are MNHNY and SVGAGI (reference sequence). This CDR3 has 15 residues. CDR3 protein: CASSRAGGKSSPLHF. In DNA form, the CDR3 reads TGTGCCAGCAGTCGAGCAGGGGGCAAGAGTTCACCCCTCCACTTT.

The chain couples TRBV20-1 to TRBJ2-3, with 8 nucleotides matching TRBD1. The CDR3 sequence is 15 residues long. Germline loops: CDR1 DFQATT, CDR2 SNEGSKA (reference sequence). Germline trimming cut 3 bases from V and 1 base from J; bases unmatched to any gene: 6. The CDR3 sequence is CSASAQTGGTDTQYF. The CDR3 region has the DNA TGCAGTGCTAGTGCTCAGACAGGGGGCACAGATACGCAGTATTTT.